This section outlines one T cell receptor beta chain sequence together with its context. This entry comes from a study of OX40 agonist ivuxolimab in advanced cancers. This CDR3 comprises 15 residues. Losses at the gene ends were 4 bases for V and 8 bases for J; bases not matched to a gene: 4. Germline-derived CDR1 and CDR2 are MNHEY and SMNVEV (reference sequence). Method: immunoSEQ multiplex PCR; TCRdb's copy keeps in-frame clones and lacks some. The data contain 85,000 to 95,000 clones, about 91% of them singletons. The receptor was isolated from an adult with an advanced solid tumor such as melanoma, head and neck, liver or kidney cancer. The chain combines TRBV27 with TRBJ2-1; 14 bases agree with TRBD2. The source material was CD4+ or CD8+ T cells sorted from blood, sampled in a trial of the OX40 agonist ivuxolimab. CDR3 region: CASSSRLAGGYEQFF. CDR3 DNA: TGTGCCAGCAGTTCGAGACTAGCGGGAGGGTATGAGCAGTTCTTC.